This T cell receptor beta chain was sequenced for a study of shared clonotypes between healthy human individuals. Study observations and caveats: Compared with clonotypes that all four donors shared, non-shared clonotypes had lower generation probabilities.

Genomic DNA belonging to each subset was distributed in equal measure over several immunoSEQ plates. Measured with immunoSEQ multiplex PCR; TCRdb has only the in-frame clones, and not every one. Of some 2.1 million clones in the sample, about 95% were seen once. A remark on this clone: As yet, its antigen is unknown.

The CDR3 is made up of 14 amino acids. In germline, CDR1 is WSHSY, CDR2 SAAADI. The germline V and J ends were trimmed by 5 bases and 1 base, with 12 bases remaining between them. CD45RO-negative, CCR7-positively selected cells formed the naive CD8 fraction, excluding terminally differentiated effector memory CD45RA+ cells. Healthy and HIV-negative, the adult donors had no recent acute infections or vaccinations. The chain carries TRBV10-2 and TRBJ2-7; tentative D call: TRBD1 (6 bases). Input material: naive CD8+ T cells sorted from blood. The TCR was taken from a man younger than 35 in good health. CDR3 protein: CASSHTGPSYEQYF. In DNA form, the CDR3 reads TGCGCCAGCAGTCACACAGGGCCTTCCTACGAGCAGTACTTC.